This TCR beta chain was identified in a study of PD-1 blockade in classical Hodgkin lymphoma. Study-level information: Patients were dosed intravenously with nivolumab at 3 mg/kg every 2 weeks. The study, taken as a whole, reports: Before treatment, TCR diversity in newly diagnosed patients was reportedly lower than in healthy donors.

Autologous stem cell transplantation was followed by relapse in every patient, and brentuximab vedotin exposure varied. Complete response, partial response or progressive disease were the best responses. On this clone: What it recognizes is unknown.

TCRdb's table, derived via immunoSEQ multiplex PCR, lists solely in-frame clones and lacks some. The table lists roughly 42,000 clones, 55% to 75% of them singletons. The CDR3 contains 12 residues. The germline V gene has CDR1 LGHNA and CDR2 YNFKEQ. Trimming stripped 6 bases from V and 6 bases from J, with 11 bases between. This material consisted of peripheral blood mononuclear cells (PBMCs), taken at baseline. The chain links TRBV4-2 to TRBJ1-1; perhaps TRBD1 as D (5 bases). This receptor was identified in a human donor with classical Hodgkin lymphoma. The CDR3 DNA follows: TGTGCCAGCAGGATCGGGGCGGCTGAAGCTTTCTTT. Translated, it gives CASRIGAAEAFF.